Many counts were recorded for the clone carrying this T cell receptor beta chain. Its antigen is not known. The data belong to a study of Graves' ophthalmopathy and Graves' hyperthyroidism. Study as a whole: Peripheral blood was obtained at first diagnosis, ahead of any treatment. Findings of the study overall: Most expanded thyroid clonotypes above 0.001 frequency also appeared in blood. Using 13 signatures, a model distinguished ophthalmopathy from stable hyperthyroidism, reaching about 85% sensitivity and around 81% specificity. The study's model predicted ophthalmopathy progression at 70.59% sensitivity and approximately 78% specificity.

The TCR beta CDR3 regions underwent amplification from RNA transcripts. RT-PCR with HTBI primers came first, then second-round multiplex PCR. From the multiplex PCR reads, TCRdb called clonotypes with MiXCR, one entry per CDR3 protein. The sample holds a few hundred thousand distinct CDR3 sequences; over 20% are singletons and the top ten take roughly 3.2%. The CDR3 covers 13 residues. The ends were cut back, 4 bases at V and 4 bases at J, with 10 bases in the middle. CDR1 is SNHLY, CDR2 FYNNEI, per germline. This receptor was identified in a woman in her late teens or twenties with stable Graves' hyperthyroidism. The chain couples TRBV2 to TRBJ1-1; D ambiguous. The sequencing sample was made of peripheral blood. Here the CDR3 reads CASSAQKLTEAFF. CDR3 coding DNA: TGTGCCAGCAGTGCACAGAAACTCACTGAAGCTTTCTTT.